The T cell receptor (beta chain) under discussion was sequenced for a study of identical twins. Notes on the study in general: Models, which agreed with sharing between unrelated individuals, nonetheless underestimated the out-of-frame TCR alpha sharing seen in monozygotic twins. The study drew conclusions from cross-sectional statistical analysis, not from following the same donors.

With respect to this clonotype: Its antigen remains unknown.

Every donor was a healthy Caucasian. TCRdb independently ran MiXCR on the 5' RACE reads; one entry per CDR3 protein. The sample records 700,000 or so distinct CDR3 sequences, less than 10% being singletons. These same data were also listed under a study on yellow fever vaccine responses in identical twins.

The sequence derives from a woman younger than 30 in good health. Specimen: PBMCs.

The chain's CDR3 is CASSKPGQKINEQFF. CDR3 sequence (DNA): TGCGCCAGCAGTAAACCGGGACAGAAAATTAATGAGCAGTTCTTC. The chain employs TRBV10-1 and TRBJ2-1; TRBD1 matches 7 bases. V lost 5 bases, J lost 7 bases, and 11 bases stayed unmatched. This CDR3 contains 15 residues. Per the germline V gene, CDR1 is WNHNN and CDR2 is SYGVQD (reference sequence).